This TCR beta chain was recorded in a study of cytomegalovirus exposure and HLA in healthy donors. Assay used: immunoSEQ multiplex PCR; TCRdb lists only in-frame clones, some missing. The profile shows some 120,000 clones, 89% of them singletons. Germline CDR1 reads SGHNT; CDR2 reads YENEEA. The CDR3 totals 14 residues. The V gene end was trimmed by 5 bases and the J gene end by 0 bases; junction bases not matched to a gene: 4. The chain is built from TRBV11-3 and TRBJ2-7, with 7 positions matching TRBD1. This sequence was found in a woman between 18 and 29 years old in good health and CMV-seronegative. Material for sequencing was PBMCs. In nucleotides, the CDR3 is TGTGCCAGCAGCCCCAGGGACAGCTCCTACGAGCAGTACTTC. Protein product: CASSPRDSSYEQYF. Drawing the rest from reference TRBV11-3 and TRBJ2-7, the complete variable domain is EAGVVQSPRYKIIEKKQPVAFWCNPISGHNTLYWYLQNLGQGPELLIRYENEEAVDDSQLPKDRFSAERLKGVDSTLKIQPAELGDSAVYLCASSPRDSSYEQYFGPGTRLTVT.